This T cell receptor (beta chain) was recorded in a study of blood T cells in healthy people across ages. The CDR3 extends over 14 amino acids. Germline V lookup: CDR1 SGHRS, CDR2 YFSETQ. The V end was cut by 3 bases, the J end by 4 bases, with 11 bases between. A J-beta primer mix and a sample-barcoded 5' primer were used in a second PCR of about 7 to 12 cycles. TCRdb re-analysed the 5' RACE reads in MiXCR, keeping a single row per CDR3 protein. The sample lists fewer than 1 million distinct CDR3 sequences; roughly 44% were seen once. The sequence was collected from a man aged 60 to 69 in good health. The sequencing sample was made of blood. The V call is TRBV5-1, the J call TRBJ2-1; D gene unclear. CDR3 region: CASSWAEMYNEQFF. In DNA form, the CDR3 reads TGCGCCAGCAGCTGGGCGGAGATGTACAATGAGCAGTTCTTC.